The clone carrying this T cell receptor beta chain was counted once. Its antigen remains unknown. Researchers ran the PCR with 60 Vbeta and 13 Jbeta primers. Profiled with immunoSEQ multiplex PCR; TCRdb holds only in-frame clones, not every one. The data contain tens of thousands of clones, roughly three quarters of them seen just once; the ten biggest clones take up approximately 1.5%. This record belongs to a study of cytomegalovirus exposure and HLA in healthy donors. Germline V gives CDR1 SGHNT, CDR2 YYREEE (reference sequence). The CDR3 contains 14 residues. Trimming left V 3 bases short and J 0 bases short, with 8 bases between. Overall study results and limits: Later analysis identified 16,000 or so TCR beta sequences associated with HLA alleles, using a false discovery rate threshold of 0.05. Researchers had no immune exposure information except CMV serostatus available. Reportedly, TCR beta sequences accurately predicted HLA-A and HLA-B alleles in most subjects. CMV antigen specificity of three CMV-associated chains was confirmed in vitro.

The chain has TRBV5-4 and TRBJ2-3, with D perhaps TRBD2 (6 bases). Sequences were obtained from PBMCs. This receptor was identified in a male donor in good health and CMV-seronegative. The CDR3 sequence is CASSYGTSTDTQYF. CDR3 in DNA: TGTGCCAGCAGCTACGGGACTAGCACAGATACGCAGTATTTT.